This T cell receptor beta chain was sequenced for a study of T cells in Graves' hyperthyroidism and ophthalmopathy. As for the study in general: Peripheral blood was collected at initial diagnosis, before any treatment. Whole-study findings and limits: Blood also showed most of the thyroid clonotypes that were expanded above 0.001.

The germline V and J ends were trimmed by 3 bases and 3 bases, with 5 bases remaining between them. There are 12 residues in the CDR3. CDR1 is MGHDK and CDR2 is SYGVNS in the germline V gene. The TCR beta CDR3 regions underwent amplification using RNA transcripts as the source. TCR CDR3 underwent first-round RT-PCR with the HTBI primer set. Via MiXCR, TCRdb re-called the multiplex PCR reads, giving one row per CDR3 protein. The repertoire holds roughly 800,000 distinct CDR3 sequences, with more than 30% as singletons. This clonotype was observed many times. Its cognate antigen is unknown. The receptor was derived from a man younger than 35 with Graves' hyperthyroidism. The chain combines TRBV25-1 with TRBJ1-2; D not resolved. Sequencing was carried out using blood. The CDR3 here is CASSDGDYGYTF. The DNA of the CDR3 is TGTGCCAGCAGTGACGGAGACTATGGCTACACCTTC.